This TCR beta chain is from a study of human T cells and chemical hapten exposure. Study in general: From small differences in pooled library volume came most of the variation in per-sample TCR yields.

Time point reported: pre-sensitization, week 0. Treatment: therapeutic diphenylcyclopropenone sensitization with weekly scalp DPC. Every patch test was put on after a blood sample was taken. Non-pregnant alopecia patients aged 18 to 70, suitable for DPC therapy. Each cDNA molecule in the library carried unique molecular identifiers. TCRdb recomputed calls from the RACE reads with MiXCR, one row per CDR3 protein. The sample contains some 300,000 distinct CDR3 sequences, about 5% of which appear only once. The germline gives CDR1 SGHRS, CDR2 YFSETQ. V lost 4 bases to trimming and J lost 0 bases, with 14 bases between them. The CDR3 has 15 residues.

This chain uses TRBV5-1 with TRBJ2-7; D assignment may be TRBD1 or TRBD2 (5 bases each). The TCR sequence derives from a woman aged 18-30 years with alopecia areata. Some clones in this sample may be carry-over from other donors' samples. The specimen was whole blood, collected in connection with sensitization to the hapten diphenylcyclopropenone (DPC). The CDR3 sequence: CASSPPWGSSYEQYF. As DNA, the CDR3 is TGCGCCAGCAGCCCCCCCTGGGGGAGCTCCTACGAGCAGTACTTC.